The 6 T cell receptor beta chains below were found in one sample sequenced in a study of CD8+CD57+ T cells in acquired aplastic anemia (dated by TCRdb to the late 2010s). These reads were obtained on an Illumina HiSeq 2000. Profiling of TCR beta VDJ combinations and CDR3 sequences used genomic DNA as the template. TCRdb passed the public sequencing reads through fastp at Q25 and MiXCR, retaining productive beta sequences. Merged by CDR3 protein, the rows form single entries marked with the most common genes and DNA. In this sample the table shows approximately 250,000 distinct CDR3 sequences, 70% to 85% of which occur a single time. Of the sample, less than 50% falls within the top ten clones. Patients chosen for sequencing had shown expansion of CD8+CD57+ cells by flow cytometry. Sequencing was carried out using sorted CD4+, CD8+, or CD8+CD57+ T cells (not recorded which) from PBMCs. Every receptor here comes from a human donor with aplastic anemia.

This clonotype appeared once. One junction end does not reproduce the germline sequence, and a read error may be involved. This chain joins TRBV7-3 and TRBJ2-1, with no clear D. Looked up from germline, CDR1 is SGHTA and CDR2 is FQGTGA. The CDR3 has 13 amino acids. The CDR3 DNA reads TGTTCTATCCGCTTGAACTCCAGAGTTGAGCCGTTCTTC. Translating it yields CSIRLNSRVEPFF.

This clonotype was detected a few times. This rearrangement joins TRBV10-2 to TRBJ1-5, with D possibly TRBD1 on 5 matching bases. V gave up 3 bases and J gave up 5 bases, with 14 bases separating them. Germline loops: CDR1 WSHSY, CDR2 SAAADI. This CDR3 comprises 15 residues. The DNA of the CDR3 is TGCGCCAGCAGTGAATTCTGGGGGGGGGATCAGCCCCAGCATTTT. Translated, it gives CASSEFWGGDQPQHF.

The chain is built from TRBV7-9 and TRBJ2-1; D gene unclear. V was trimmed by 3 bases and J by 9 bases, leaving 21 bases between them. The CDR3 is 16 amino acids. The germline CDR1 and CDR2 sequences are SEHNR and FQNEAQ (reference sequence). The CDR3 spells CASSFQTSAEYVEQFF. CDR3 coding DNA: TGTGCCAGCAGCTTTCAAACAAGCGCGGAGTATGTTGAGCAGTTCTTC.

A remark on this clonotype: The CDR3 ends on some other residue instead of the conserved phenylalanine or tryptophan, so this is likely a read error. J is TRBJ1-2 and V is TRBV2; a possible D gene is TRBD1 (5 bases). Trimming shortened V by 8 bases and J by 11 bases, and 30 bases separated the two germline ends. The germline V gene encodes CDR1 SNHLY and CDR2 FYNNEI. This CDR3 region has 16 residues. This CDR3 is CASGSRGRGLDYVYTC. The CDR3 nucleotides read TGTGCCAGCGGCTCACGGGGCAGAGGCTTGGACTATGTTTACACCTGC.

CDR3 protein: CASRRTGVNTEAFF. The DNA for the CDR3 is TGTGCCAGCAGGCGGACAGGGGTCAACACTGAAGCTTTCTTT. V is TRBV6-1 and J is TRBJ1-1, with 9 bases identical to TRBD1. With 6 bases clipped from V and 2 bases from J, the junction kept 4 bases outside the gene matches. CDR3 length equals 14 residues. Germline V gene sequence: CDR1 MNHNS, CDR2 SASEGT.

This clonotype was detected only a few times. One end of the junction is discordant with germline, which a read error may explain. The genes are TRBV2 and TRBJ2-1; possibly TRBD1 for D (6 bases). From germline, CDR1 is SNHLY and CDR2 FYNNEI. The CDR3 spans 13 residues. The CDR3 reads CASGDGGIHAQYF. The DNA of the CDR3 is TGTGCCAGCGGTGATGGGGGCATCCATGCGCAGTATTTC.